The T cell receptor (beta chain) described here comes from a study of cytomegalovirus exposure and HLA in healthy donors. A word on this clone: Its specificity is unknown.

Study-wide results and limits: Reports described diagnosis of cytomegalovirus status by the classifier as highly specific and sensitive. There were 150 to 200 TCR beta chains listed as cytomegalovirus-associated. The CMV antigen specificity of a few CMV-associated chains was confirmed through in vitro analysis.

Only in-frame clones appear in the TCRdb table, and some are missing; sequencing was by immunoSEQ multiplex PCR. The table lists over 85,000 clones, approximately 93% of them singletons. Germline V gives CDR1 MDHEN, CDR2 SYDVKM. The trim removed 6 bases at V and 6 bases at J, leaving 12 bases unmatched. The length of the CDR3 is 16 residues. The source material was PBMCs. V gene TRBV28 combines with J gene TRBJ2-4; 9 nucleotides align to TRBD1. This receptor was obtained from a woman in her 30s in good health and CMV-seropositive. The CDR3 loop is CASRRPGQGLTNIQYF. In nucleotides, the CDR3 is TGTGCCAGCAGACGGCCGGGACAGGGTTTAACAAACATTCAGTACTTC.